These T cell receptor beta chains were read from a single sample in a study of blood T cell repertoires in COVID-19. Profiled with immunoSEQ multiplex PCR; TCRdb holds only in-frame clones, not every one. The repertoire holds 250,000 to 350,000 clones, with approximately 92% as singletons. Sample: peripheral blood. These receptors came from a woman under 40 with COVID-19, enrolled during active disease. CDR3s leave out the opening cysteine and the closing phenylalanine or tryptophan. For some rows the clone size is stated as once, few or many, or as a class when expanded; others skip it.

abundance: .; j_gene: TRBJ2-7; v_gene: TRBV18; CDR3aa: ASSPPGARTYEQY
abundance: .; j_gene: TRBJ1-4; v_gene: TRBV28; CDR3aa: ASATGGNEKLF
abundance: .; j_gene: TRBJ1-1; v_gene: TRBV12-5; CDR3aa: ASGPWTGEAF
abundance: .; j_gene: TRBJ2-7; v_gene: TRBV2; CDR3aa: ASRTTSGRYEQY
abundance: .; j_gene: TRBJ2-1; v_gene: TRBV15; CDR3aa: ATSRGRSSYNEQF
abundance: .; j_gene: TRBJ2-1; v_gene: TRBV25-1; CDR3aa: ASRAGTTYNEQF
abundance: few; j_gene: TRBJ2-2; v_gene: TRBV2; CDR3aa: ASSKVADTGELF
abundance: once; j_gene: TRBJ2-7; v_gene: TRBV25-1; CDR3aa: ASSGGSYEQY
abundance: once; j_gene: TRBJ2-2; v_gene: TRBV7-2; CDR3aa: ASSPLAGPGTGELF
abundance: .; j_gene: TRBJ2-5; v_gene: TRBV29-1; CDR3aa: SVEDRATSGKETQY
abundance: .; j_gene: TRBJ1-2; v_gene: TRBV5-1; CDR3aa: ASSLGGELVYGYT
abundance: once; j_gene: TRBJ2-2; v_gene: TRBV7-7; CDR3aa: ASSLETGGTGELF
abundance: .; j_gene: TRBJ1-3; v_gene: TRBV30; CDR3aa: AWSVLFGGKGSGNTIY
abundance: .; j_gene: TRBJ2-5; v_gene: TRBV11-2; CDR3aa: ASSLVVGGLETQY
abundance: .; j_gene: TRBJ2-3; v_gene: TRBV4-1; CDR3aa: ASSQTPSGNTQAGDTQY
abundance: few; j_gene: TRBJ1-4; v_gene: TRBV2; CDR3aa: ASMRGEGEKLF
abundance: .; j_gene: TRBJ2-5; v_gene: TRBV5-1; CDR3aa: ASGREMETQY
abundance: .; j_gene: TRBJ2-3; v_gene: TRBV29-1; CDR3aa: SVSGTSGSDTQY
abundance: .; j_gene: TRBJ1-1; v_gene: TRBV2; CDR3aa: ASPGNTEAF
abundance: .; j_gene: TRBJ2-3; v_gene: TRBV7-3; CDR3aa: ASSLGQGGDTQY
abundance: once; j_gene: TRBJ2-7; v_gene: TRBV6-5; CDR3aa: ASTGGDSTYEQY
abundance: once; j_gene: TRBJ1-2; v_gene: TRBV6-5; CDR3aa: ASSYRGAGYT
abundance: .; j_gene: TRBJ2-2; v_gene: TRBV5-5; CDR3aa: ASSLIQGGTGELF
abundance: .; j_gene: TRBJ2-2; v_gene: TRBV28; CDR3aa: ASSPAGVNGELF
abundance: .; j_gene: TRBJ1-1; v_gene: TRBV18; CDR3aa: ASSPPLGGGKTEAF
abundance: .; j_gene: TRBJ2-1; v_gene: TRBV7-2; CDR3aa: ASSLAARTSGYNEQF
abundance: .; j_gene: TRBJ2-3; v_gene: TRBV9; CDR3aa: ASSITSGTTDTQY
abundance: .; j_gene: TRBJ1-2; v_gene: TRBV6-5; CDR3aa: ASSYSRVDGYT
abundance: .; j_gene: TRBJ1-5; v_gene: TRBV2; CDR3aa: ASKGTGYQPQH
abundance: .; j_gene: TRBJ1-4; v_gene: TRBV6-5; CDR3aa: ASTGQTSGNEKLF
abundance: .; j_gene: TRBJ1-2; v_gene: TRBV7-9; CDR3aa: ASSLGTFYGYT
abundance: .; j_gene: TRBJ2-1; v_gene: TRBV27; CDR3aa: ASRTGGRNEQF
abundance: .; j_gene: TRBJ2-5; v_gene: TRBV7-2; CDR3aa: ASSPGNHQETQY
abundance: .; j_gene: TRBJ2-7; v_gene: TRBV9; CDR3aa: ASSPAGTLYYEQY
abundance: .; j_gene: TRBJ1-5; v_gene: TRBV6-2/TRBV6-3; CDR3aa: ASSRSIQGTDQPQH
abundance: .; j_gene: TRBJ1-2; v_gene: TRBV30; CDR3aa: AWSATGHGYT
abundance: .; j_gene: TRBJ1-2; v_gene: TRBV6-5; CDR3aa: ASSQVGGRGYT
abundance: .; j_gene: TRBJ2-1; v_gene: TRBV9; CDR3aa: ASSHTTNRVHGEQF
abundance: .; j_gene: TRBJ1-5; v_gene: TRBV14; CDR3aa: ASSQGQNQPQH
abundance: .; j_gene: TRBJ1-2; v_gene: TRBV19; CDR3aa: ASSQGGVIGYT
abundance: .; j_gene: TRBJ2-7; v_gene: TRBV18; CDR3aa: ASSPDGGVAEPYEQY
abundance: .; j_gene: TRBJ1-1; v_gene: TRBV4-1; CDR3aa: ASSLTVNTEAF
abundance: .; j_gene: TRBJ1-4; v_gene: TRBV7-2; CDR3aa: ASSSRTGNNEKLF
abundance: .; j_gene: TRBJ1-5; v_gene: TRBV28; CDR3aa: ASKMDNSNQPQH
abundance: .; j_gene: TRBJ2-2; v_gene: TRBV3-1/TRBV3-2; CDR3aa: ASNLGGPGELF
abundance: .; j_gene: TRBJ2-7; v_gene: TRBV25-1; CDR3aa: ASSEEGRDGHEQY
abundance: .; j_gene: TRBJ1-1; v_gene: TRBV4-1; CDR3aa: ASTEGTNTEAF
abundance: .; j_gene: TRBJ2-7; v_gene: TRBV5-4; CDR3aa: ASSPDGGRTYEQY
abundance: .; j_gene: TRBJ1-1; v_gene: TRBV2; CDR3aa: ASVRNTEAF
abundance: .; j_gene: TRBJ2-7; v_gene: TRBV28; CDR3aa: ASSTNRRDFKPYEQY
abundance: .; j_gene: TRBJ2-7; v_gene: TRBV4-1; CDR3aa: ASSPRGSGLPYEQY
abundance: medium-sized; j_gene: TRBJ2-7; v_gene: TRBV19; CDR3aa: ASSIGASGEQY
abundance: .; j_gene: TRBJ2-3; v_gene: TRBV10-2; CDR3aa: ASSRLSGGETDTQY